This entry describes one T cell receptor beta chain. Antigen: not known. With a J-beta primer mix and a sample-barcoded 5' primer, a second PCR ran about 7 to 12 cycles. TCRdb recomputed calls from the 5' RACE reads with MiXCR, one row per CDR3 protein. This table holds around 1,500,000 distinct CDR3 sequences, roughly 40% found once. The entry originates in a study of blood T cells in healthy people across ages. Findings and caveats of the study: In long-lived donors, naive CD4+ cell counts and diversity exceeded those of aged donors.

The CDR3 is 16 residues long. The germline CDR1 and CDR2 sequences are MDHEN and SYDVKM. V shed 4 bases, J shed 3 bases, and the junction held 9 bases outside the gene matches. This sequence originates from a woman under 30 in good health. What was sequenced was blood. V usage is TRBV28 and J usage is TRBJ2-1; TRBD1 agrees at 7 bases. The DNA for the CDR3 is TGTGCCAGCAGTTCGGCCACAGGGGTATTCTACAATGAGCAGTTCTTC. This sequence encodes CASSSATGVFYNEQFF.